Listed below are T cell receptor beta chains from one sample, sequenced in a study of a mutant IDH1 vaccine in newly diagnosed glioma. The data were produced by immunoSEQ multiplex PCR, yet TCRdb's version contains in-frame clones alone and is incomplete. The data show some 61,000 clones, 80% to 85% seen once. These receptors have no identified antigens. The sequencing used PBMCs, collected from a glioma patient whose treatment included an IDH1 peptide vaccine. These receptors were taken from a man in his late teens or twenties with glioma. CDR3s include the opening cysteine and the closing phenylalanine or tryptophan. Not all rows give a size; the values are once, few, many and, for expanded clones, a class.

j_call: TRBJ1-2
v_call: TRBV5-4
clone_size: NA
cdr3_aa: CASSLRTSANYGYTF

j_call: TRBJ1-2
v_call: TRBV19
clone_size: NA
cdr3_aa: CATSSDRGRNNGYTF

j_call: TRBJ1-1
v_call: TRBV7-9
clone_size: NA
cdr3_aa: CASSVTGGHTEAFF

j_call: TRBJ1-1
v_call: TRBV6-6
clone_size: NA
cdr3_aa: CASSFRLLGEAEAFF

j_call: TRBJ1-1
v_call: TRBV19
clone_size: few
cdr3_aa: CASRPGTPNTEAFF

j_call: TRBJ1-3
v_call: TRBV4-2
clone_size: NA
cdr3_aa: CASSQAEGTGNTIYF

j_call: TRBJ1-1
v_call: TRBV5-1
clone_size: NA
cdr3_aa: CASSLGGQGARKNTEAFF

j_call: TRBJ2-4
v_call: TRBV5-4
clone_size: NA
cdr3_aa: CASRPWTSGGLKNIQYF

j_call: TRBJ1-5
v_call: TRBV27
clone_size: NA
cdr3_aa: CASSLSVWQPQHF

j_call: TRBJ2-1
v_call: TRBV14
clone_size: once
cdr3_aa: CASSQGGWTSGSSYNEQFF

j_call: TRBJ2-4
v_call: TRBV30
clone_size: NA
cdr3_aa: CAWSLGRAKNIQYF

j_call: TRBJ1-4
v_call: TRBV9
clone_size: few
cdr3_aa: CASGTGLNEKLFF

j_call: TRBJ1-2
v_call: TRBV7-8
clone_size: NA
cdr3_aa: CASSLGLYGYTF

j_call: TRBJ1-2
v_call: TRBV11-2
clone_size: NA
cdr3_aa: CASSSRLPVRGGYTF

j_call: TRBJ1-1
v_call: TRBV4-1
clone_size: NA
cdr3_aa: CASSQVDTGSTEAFF

j_call: TRBJ2-3
v_call: TRBV5-1
clone_size: medium-sized
cdr3_aa: CASSVGTSGGWDTQYF

j_call: TRBJ2-7
v_call: TRBV7-6
clone_size: NA
cdr3_aa: CASSLAAGGIYEQYF

j_call: TRBJ2-3
v_call: TRBV7-2
clone_size: NA
cdr3_aa: CASSLVSGDTQYF

j_call: TRBJ1-6
v_call: TRBV5-1
clone_size: NA
cdr3_aa: CASSQGTRNSPLHF